These 30 T cell receptor beta chains share one sample of origin, sequenced in a study of CD8 T cells in ankylosing spondylitis. Via MiXCR, TCRdb re-called the 5' RACE reads, giving one row per CDR3 protein. The sample shows about 140,000 distinct CDR3 sequences, roughly 8.3% of them seen only once. Sequences were obtained from synovial fluid, either unsorted or a sorted T cell fraction (not recorded which). The receptors shown here come from a male donor with ankylosing spondylitis.

V and J are TRBV29-1 and TRBJ1-1; no clear D. Trimming took 6 bases from V and 5 from J, leaving 13 bases between them. CDR1 is SQVTM and CDR2 is ANQGSEA in the germline V gene. This CDR3 is built from 12 residues. DNA for the CDR3: TGCAGCGTCATCGAGGGTGGAACTGAAGCTTTCTTT. The encoded protein is CSVIEGGTEAFF.

Here the CDR3 DNA reads TGTGCCAGCAGTACCCCGGGACAGACCTTAATTCAGTACTTC. This sequence encodes CASSTPGQTLIQYF. The chain is built from TRBV28 and TRBJ2-4; 7 nucleotides match TRBD1. The CDR3 consists of 14 residues. CDR1 and CDR2 from the germline V gene are MDHEN and SYDVKM. Losses at the gene ends were 5 bases for V and 10 bases for J; bases not matched to a gene: 11. The whole variable domain, remainder taken from reference TRBV28 and TRBJ2-4, is DVKVTQSSRYLVKRTGEKVFLECVQDMDHENMFWYRQDPGLGLRLIYFSYDVKMKEKGDIPEGYSVSREKKERFSLILESASTNQTSMYLCASSTPGQTLIQYFGAGTRLSVL.

At least ten counts were recorded for this clonotype. The rearrangement joins TRBV6-5 to TRBJ1-2; D might be TRBD1 (6 bases). Germline loops: CDR1 MNHEY, CDR2 SVGAGI. The CDR3 is 14 amino acids. Trimming left V 2 bases short and J 7 bases short, with 14 bases between. The CDR3 coding sequence is TGTGCCAGCAGTTACGGGACACTCTCAGGTGGCTACACCTTC. Translation gives CASSYGTLSGGYTF.

This clonotype was counted a few times. The gene calls are TRBV11-2 and TRBJ1-3; D ambiguous. Germline V gene data show CDR1 as SGHAT and CDR2 as FQNNGV. V was shortened by 5 bases and J by 4 bases, with 12 bases between the two germline ends. The CDR3 contains 14 residues. The CDR3 loop reads CASSVLGSGNTIYF. CDR3 DNA: TGTGCCAGCAGCGTACTGGGGTCAGGAAACACCATATATTTT.

This clonotype came up many times. The chain joins TRBV12-3 or TRBV12-4 to TRBJ2-1; TRBD2 aligns across 10 bases. V was clipped by 5 bases and J by 8 bases; unmatched bases: 9. CDR3 size: 15 residues. The CDR3 spells CASSKGTSAGYEQFF. In DNA form, the CDR3 reads TGTGCCAGCAGTAAGGGGACTAGCGCTGGGTATGAGCAGTTCTTC.

There are a few counts of this clonotype. The CDR3 DNA follows: TGCAGTGCTACCCGAGGCGATCTGAACACTGAAGCTTTCTTT. It yields the protein CSATRGDLNTEAFF. V gene TRBV20-1 combines with J gene TRBJ1-1; D not resolved. The CDR3 runs 14 residues. From germline, CDR1 is DFQATT and CDR2 SNEGSKA (reference sequence). With 4 bases removed from V and 0 bases from J, the gap between germline ends came to 12 bases.

Concerning this clonotype itself: A junction boundary mismatches the germline segment, possibly from a read error. The chain uses TRBV7-2 and TRBJ1-1; TRBD1 might be the D (6 bases). CDR1 SGHTA and CDR2 FQGNSA come from the germline V gene. This CDR3 region has 16 residues. The CDR3 here is CASSLAVGGAFTEAFF. CDR3 DNA sequence: TGTGCCAGCAGCCTAGCAGTCGGGGGCGCTTTTACTGAAGCTTTCTTT.

This chain connects TRBV5-5 to TRBJ2-7; unclear D gene. CDR1 and CDR2 from the germline V gene are SGHKS and YYEKEE (reference sequence). The CDR3 consists of 13 residues. The V end was cut by 4 bases, the J end by 6 bases, with 14 bases between. CDR3 in amino acids: CASSHPTRSEQYF. Here the CDR3 DNA reads TGTGCCAGCAGCCACCCTACCCGGAGCGAGCAGTACTTC.

This clonotype has a count of ten or more. This sequence joins TRBV7-9 and TRBJ1-4; tentative D call: TRBD1 (6 bases). The V gene lost 8 bases and the J gene lost 5 bases, with 12 bases spanning the gap. Germline V gives CDR1 SEHNR, CDR2 FQNEAQ (reference sequence). CDR3 length: 13 residues. The CDR3 bases are TGTGCCAGCGGAAGGGGGGAGAATGAAAAACTGTTTTTT. Encoded protein: CASGRGENEKLFF.

About this clonotype: It may be a read error: a sequence one base away is much more abundant. The chain links TRBV20-1 to TRBJ1-1; D may be TRBD1 (6 bases). The CDR3 is 13 amino acids. V was cut by 6 bases and J by 4 bases, with 15 bases left in between. Germline lookup yields CDR1 DFQATT and CDR2 SNEGSKA (reference sequence). Written as DNA, the CDR3 is TGCAGTGCCTCCGAAGGGGGAGGCACTGAAGCTTTCTTT. Encoded protein: CSASEGGGTEAFF.

This clonotype was seen only a few times. The V and J genes are TRBV6-5 and TRBJ1-2; D not resolved. In germline, CDR1 is MNHEY, CDR2 SVGAGI. The CDR3 sequence is 14 residues long. V was cut by 0 bases and J by 2 bases, with 7 bases left in between. The DNA of the CDR3 is TGTGCCAGCAGTTACTCAGGGCCAAACTATGGCTACACCTTC. Its translation is CASSYSGPNYGYTF.

This clonotype was detected only a few times. This chain links TRBV5-6 with TRBJ2-3; D might be TRBD2 (6 bases). V lost 4 bases, J lost 2 bases, and 17 bases lay in between. Looked up from germline, CDR1 is SGHDT and CDR2 is YYEEEE. CDR3 length equals 16 residues. The CDR3 spells CASSALALANTDTQYF. For the CDR3, the DNA is TGTGCCAGCAGCGCCCTAGCGCTAGCTAACACAGATACGCAGTATTTT. Full variable domain (outside the CDR3, taken from reference TRBV5-6 and TRBJ2-3): DAGVTQSPTHLIKTRGQQVTLRCSPKSGHDTVSWYQQALGQGPQFIFQYYEEEERQRGNFPDRFSGHQFPNYSSELNVNALLLGDSALYLCASSALALANTDTQYFGPGTRLTVL.

CDR3 amino acids: CSAGRTYVGNEQFF. CDR3 bases: TGCAGTGCTGGGAGGACTTATGTGGGCAATGAGCAGTTCTTC. This rearrangement joins TRBV20-1 to TRBJ2-1; maybe TRBD2 (6 bases). The CDR3 runs to 14 residues. CDR1 and CDR2 (germline): DFQATT, SNEGSKA (reference sequence). Between the trimmed V and J ends, which lost 5 bases and 6 bases, there was a span of 17 bases.

This clonotype was seen ten or more times. The chain is built from TRBV5-1 and TRBJ1-1; a weak D match, TRBD1 (5 bases). Looked up from germline, CDR1 is SGHRS and CDR2 is YFSETQ. V dropped 3 bases and J dropped 0 bases, with 9 bases sitting between them. The CDR3 is made up of 14 amino acids. CDR3 nucleotides: TGCGCCAGCAGCTGGACATCCATGAACACTGAAGCTTTCTTT. This codes for CASSWTSMNTEAFF. Supplemented by reference TRBV5-1 and TRBJ1-1, the full variable domain reads KAGVTQTPRYLIKTRGQQVTLSCSPISGHRSVSWYQQTPGQGLQFLFEYFSETQRNKGNFPGRFSGRQFSNSRSEMNVSTLELGDSALYLCASSWTSMNTEAFFGQGTRLTVV.

This clonotype was seen more than once but under ten times. The J gene is TRBJ1-6, the V gene TRBV9; D unresolved. The V end lost 3 bases, the J end lost 9 bases, and 19 bases lay between the germline ends. There are 16 residues in the CDR3. Germline V gene lookup returns CDR1 SGDLS and CDR2 YYNGEE. Here the CDR3 DNA reads TGTGCCAGCAGCGCAGTCTCTGGGATGGTCGGTTCACCCCTCCACTTT. Residues: CASSAVSGMVGSPLHF. The whole variable domain, remainder taken from reference TRBV9 and TRBJ1-6, is DSGVTQTPKHLITATGQRVTLRCSPRSGDLSVYWYQQSLDQGLQFLIQYYNGEERAKGNILERFSAQQFPDLHSELNLSSLELGDSALYFCASSAVSGMVGSPLHFGNGTRLTVT.

The rearrangement links TRBV2 to TRBJ1-4; D possibly corresponds to TRBD1 (5 bases). V was pared by 6 bases and J by 0 bases, with 8 bases between. The CDR3 runs to 14 residues. CDR1 is SNHLY and CDR2 is FYNNEI in the germline V gene. CDR3 loop: CASSRQTTNEKLFF. The CDR3 region has the DNA TGTGCCAGCAGCCGACAGACAACTAATGAAAAACTGTTTTTT.

This clonotype appeared a few times. The CDR3 DNA follows: TGTGCCAGCAGCCCCACTCGACAGGTTTGGGGCTACACCTTC. Translated, it gives CASSPTRQVWGYTF. V and J are TRBV7-8 and TRBJ1-2; perhaps TRBD1 as D (6 bases). The CDR3 is 14 amino acids. Trimming took off 5 bases at V and 8 bases at J, with 18 bases between the two ends. Germline V gene data show CDR1 as SGHVS and CDR2 as FQNEAQ.

V usage is TRBV5-1 and J usage is TRBJ2-7, with D possibly being TRBD2 (6 bases). Per germline, CDR1 SGHRS and CDR2 YFSETQ. The V end was cut by 2 bases, the J end by 4 bases, with 10 bases between. The CDR3 contains 13 residues. The CDR3 nucleotides read TGCGCCAGCAGCTTCGGGGGAGAGTACGAGCAGTACTTC. This encodes CASSFGGEYEQYF. Variable domain in full (rest from reference TRBV5-1 and TRBJ2-7): KAGVTQTPRYLIKTRGQQVTLSCSPISGHRSVSWYQQTPGQGLQFLFEYFSETQRNKGNFPGRFSGRQFSNSRSEMNVSTLELGDSALYLCASSFGGEYEQYFGPGTRLTVT.

This rearrangement joins TRBV25-1 to TRBJ1-6; TRBD1 matches at 8 bases. This CDR3 spans 13 amino acids. J lost 5 bases, V lost 6 bases, and 0 bases had no gene match. Germline lookup yields CDR1 MGHDK and CDR2 SYGVNS. This CDR3 reads CASRTGDNSPLHF. The CDR3 nucleotides read TGTGCCAGCAGGACAGGGGATAATTCACCCCTCCACTTT.

This clonotype was seen many times. The chain recombines TRBV9 with TRBJ1-1; D not resolved. Per germline, CDR1 SGDLS and CDR2 YYNGEE. Between the trimmed V and J ends, which lost 2 bases and 1 base, there was a span of 6 bases. There are 13 residues in the CDR3. CDR3 amino acids: CASSVTANTEAFF. DNA of the CDR3: TGTGCCAGCAGCGTCACGGCGAACACTGAAGCTTTCTTT.

This clonotype has more than one count but fewer than ten. It may be a read error: a sequence one base away is much more abundant. The chain carries TRBV7-6 and TRBJ1-3; D gene ambiguous. The germline V gene encodes CDR1 SGHVS and CDR2 FNYEAQ. This CDR3 has 10 residues. This CDR3 is CASSGNTTYF. The CDR3 DNA follows: TGTGCCAGCTCTGGAAACACCACATATTTT. Full variable domain (missing parts from reference TRBV7-6 and TRBJ1-3): GAGVSQSPRYKVTKRGQDVALRCDPISGHVSLYWYRQALGQGPEFLTYFNYEAQQDKSGLPNDRFSAERPEGSISTLTIQRTEQRDSAMYRCASSGNTTYFGEGSWLTVV.

The table lists this clonotype with a few counts. A clone one base away is much larger, so this may be a read error. The chain couples TRBV12-3 or TRBV12-4 to TRBJ2-2; 7 bases align to TRBD1. This CDR3 region has 12 residues. V was pared by 5 bases and J by 6 bases, with 0 bases of the junction left unmatched. This CDR3 is CASSDRAGELFF. CDR3 nucleotide sequence: TGTGCCAGCAGTGACAGGGCCGGGGAGCTGTTTTTT.

This clonotype was seen at least ten times. CDR3 amino acids: CATSDGTGGLTDTQYF. DNA of the CDR3: TGTGCCACCAGTGATGGGACAGGGGGACTCACAGATACGCAGTATTTT. The gene calls are TRBV24-1 and TRBJ2-3; 11 bases are a match to TRBD1. The CDR3 has 16 amino acids. Unmatched junction bases numbered 3, after V lost 3 bases and J lost 2 bases. Looked up from germline, CDR1 is KGHDR and CDR2 is SFDVKD.

This clonotype showed up just a few times. The V gene is TRBV7-2, the J gene TRBJ1-2, with TRBD1 as a possible D gene (5 bases). The CDR3 has 14 residues. Trimming cost V 7 bases and J 0 bases, with 12 bases left between them. The germline CDR1 and CDR2 sequences are SGHTA and FQGNSA. Here the CDR3 reads CASIPGAANYGYTF. In nucleotides, the CDR3 is TGTGCCAGCATTCCCGGGGCAGCTAACTATGGCTACACCTTC.

This clonotype was detected only a few times. The chain is built from TRBV10-2 and TRBJ2-7; perhaps D is TRBD1 or TRBD2 (5 bases each). The CDR3 consists of 15 residues. The V gene lost 5 bases and the J gene lost 3 bases, with 17 bases spanning the gap. Germline assignment: CDR1 WSHSY and CDR2 SAAADI. The CDR3 nucleotides are TGCGCCAGCAGTCTCGGACATACTAGGGACTACGAGCAGTACTTC. Protein sequence: CASSLGHTRDYEQYF.

The chain recombines TRBV2 with TRBJ2-1; 12 nucleotides agree with TRBD2. The junction had 7 bases not matched to a gene; V was cut back by 4 bases and J by 0 bases. Per germline, CDR1 SNHLY and CDR2 FYNNEI. This CDR3 region has 18 residues. This CDR3 is CASSGGTSGLSSYNEQFF. The DNA for the CDR3 is TGTGCCAGCAGTGGGGGGACTAGCGGGTTGAGCTCCTACAATGAGCAGTTCTTC. Filled out from reference TRBV2 and TRBJ2-1, the complete variable domain reads EPEVTQTPSHQVTQMGQEVILRCVPISNHLYFYWYRQILGQKVEFLVSFYNNEISEKSEIFDDQFSVERPDGSNFTLKIRSTKLEDSAMYFCASSGGTSGLSSYNEQFFGPGTRLTVL.

The chain carries TRBV9 and TRBJ2-7, with 9 positions matching TRBD2. The V segment lost 0 bases and the J segment 0 bases; nucleotides outside the gene matches: 10. Germline CDR1 is SGDLS and CDR2 is YYNGEE. CDR3 size: 18 residues. CDR3 DNA sequence: TGTGCCAGCAGCGTAGGCCCTAGCGGGGCTTCAAGCTCCTACGAGCAGTACTTC. Its translation is CASSVGPSGASSSYEQYF.

The chain couples TRBV28 to TRBJ2-3; a possible D gene is TRBD2 (5 bases). CDR1 is MDHEN and CDR2 is SYDVKM in the germline V gene. The CDR3 length is 17 residues. V lost 3 bases and J lost 1, with 17 bases in between. CDR3 residues: CASSFSGLLRGTDTQYF. The CDR3 DNA is TGTGCCAGCAGTTTTTCCGGACTCCTACGGGGCACAGATACGCAGTATTTT.

This clonotype was recorded a few times. This chain joins TRBV4-2 and TRBJ1-3; D gene unclear. Trimming left V 0 bases short and J 2 bases short, with 5 bases between. The CDR3 is 14 amino acids. The germline gives CDR1 LGHNA, CDR2 YNFKEQ. The CDR3 nucleotides read TGTGCCAGCAGCCAAGACAGAGCTGGAAACACCATATATTTT. Translated, it gives CASSQDRAGNTIYF.

This clonotype has more than one count but fewer than ten. The V and J genes are TRBV15 and TRBJ2-2; 15 nucleotides align to TRBD2. Germline CDR1 LNHNV, CDR2 YYDKDF (reference sequence). This CDR3 spans 18 amino acids. The junction had 8 bases not matched to a gene; V was cut back by 3 bases and J by 6 bases. The CDR3 loop is CATSRGLAGGLGAGELFF. As DNA, the CDR3 is TGTGCCACCAGCAGGGGACTAGCGGGAGGTTTGGGCGCCGGGGAGCTGTTTTTT.